Shown below are 24 T cell receptor beta chains from a single sample sequenced in a study of shared clonotypes between healthy human individuals. Libraries were prepared by immunoSEQ multiplex PCR; TCRdb keeps only in-frame clonotypes and omits some of them. This table holds about 960,000 clones, about 80% found once. The sample taken for sequencing was memory CD4+ T cells sorted from blood. The subset here: CD45RA-negative fraction. The receptors were gathered from a man younger than 35 in good health.

The rearrangement joins TRBV18 to TRBJ2-6, with 8 bases that match TRBD1. Germline CDR1 is KGHSH and CDR2 is LQKENI. V lost 5 bases and J lost 0; bases outside the gene matches: 6. The length of the CDR3 is 17 residues. In nucleotides, the CDR3 is TGTGCCAGCTCATTCGGGACAGGTCCCTCTGGGGCCAACGTCCTGACTTTC. Its protein product is CASSFGTGPSGANVLTF.

This clone has just a few counts. The chain is built from TRBV11-3 and TRBJ2-3, with D tentatively TRBD2 (6 bases). Trimming took off 6 bases at V and 4 bases at J, with 11 bases between the two ends. Germline assignment: CDR1 SGHNT and CDR2 YENEEA. The CDR3 length is 13 residues. DNA for the CDR3: TGTGCCAGCAGACCTACTAGCTCAGATACGCAGTATTTT. Translated: CASRPTSSDTQYF. Full variable domain (outside the CDR3, taken from reference TRBV11-3 and TRBJ2-3): EAGVVQSPRYKIIEKKQPVAFWCNPISGHNTLYWYLQNLGQGPELLIRYENEEAVDDSQLPKDRFSAERLKGVDSTLKIQPAELGDSAVYLCASRPTSSDTQYFGPGTRLTVL.

The chain joins TRBV28 to TRBJ2-7; tentatively, D is TRBD2 (5 bases). The length of the CDR3 is 14 residues. Per the germline V gene, CDR1 is MDHEN and CDR2 is SYDVKM. V gave up 10 bases and J gave up 2 bases, with 18 bases separating them. The CDR3 coding sequence is TGTGCCACCGAGGGAGCAGTAGTTACCTACGAGCAGTACTTC. Its protein product is CATEGAVVTYEQYF.

The CDR3 spells CASSLSAGFSTDTQYF. As DNA, the CDR3 is TGCGCCAGCAGCTTATCAGCGGGATTTAGCACAGATACGCAGTATTTT. This sequence joins TRBV5-1 and TRBJ2-3; TRBD2 matches 7 bases. V shed 2 bases and J 0 bases; nucleotides not matched to a gene: 6. The germline V gene has CDR1 SGHRS and CDR2 YFSETQ. CDR3 length: 16 amino acids.

The chain joins TRBV2 to TRBJ2-1; weak D call: TRBD1 (5 bases). Deletions cut 4 bases from V and 4 bases from J, with 8 bases between. Germline assignment: CDR1 SNHLY and CDR2 FYNNEI. The CDR3 is 13 amino acids. CDR3 in amino acids: CASSGQTYNEQFF. The CDR3 DNA is TGTGCCAGCAGTGGACAGACTTACAATGAGCAGTTCTTC.

This clone was seen once. The same CDR3 is also encoded by other DNA sequences in this sample. The chain couples TRBV4-1 to TRBJ1-1, with no clear D. The CDR3 is 15 residues long. V lost 1 base and J 2 bases, leaving 11 bases between the germline ends. From germline, CDR1 is MGHRA and CDR2 YSYEKL. CDR3 coding DNA: TGCGCCAGCAGCCAAGTTGGAGGGCTAAACACTGAAGCTTTCTTT. Protein: CASSQVGGLNTEAFF.

The chain couples TRBV6-1 to TRBJ2-5; 8 bases match TRBD2. The CDR3 consists of 15 residues. The trim removed 3 bases at V and 5 bases at J, leaving 8 bases unmatched. CDR1 MNHNS and CDR2 SASEGT come from the germline V gene. CDR3 DNA: TGTGCCAGCAGTGATGGAAGCGGGGGTTTCGAGACCCAGTACTTC. Its translation is CASSDGSGGFETQYF.

The chain links TRBV19 to TRBJ2-7; a possible D gene is TRBD1 (6 bases). The CDR3 is 14 residues long. Germline CDR1 reads LNHDA; CDR2 reads SQIVND (reference sequence). The V gene lost 5 bases and the J gene lost 2 bases, with 13 bases spanning the gap. As DNA, the CDR3 is TGTGCCAGTAGTGATGACAGGATCACCTACGAGCAGTACTTC. Translation gives CASSDDRITYEQYF.

This clone was detected once. The chain couples TRBV7-2 to TRBJ1-1, with D possibly TRBD1 on 5 matching bases. Trimming removed 5 bases from V and 8 bases from J, with 21 bases in between. The germline V gene encodes CDR1 SGHTA and CDR2 FQGNSA. This CDR3 has 15 residues. Here the CDR3 DNA reads TGTGCCAGCAGCACTCATTCTCGGGGCACTATAGAAGCTTTCTTT. Encoded protein: CASSTHSRGTIEAFF. The full variable domain, its missing parts supplied by reference TRBV7-2 and TRBJ1-1, is GAGVSQSPSNKVTEKGKDVELRCDPISGHTALYWYRQSLGQGLEFLIYFQGNSAPDKSGLPSDRFSAERTGGSVSTLTIQRTQQEDSAVYLCASSTHSRGTIEAFFGQGTRLTVV.

This clone appeared a single time. The rearrangement uses TRBV15 and TRBJ2-5, with D possibly TRBD1 on 6 matching bases. V was clipped by 1 base and J by 2 bases, with 11 bases between them. Germline V CDR1 and CDR2: LNHNV, YYDKDF (reference sequence). The CDR3 consists of 15 residues. The CDR3 sequence is CATSRGGGEQETQYF. CDR3 bases: TGTGCCACCAGCAGAGGAGGGGGAGAACAAGAGACCCAGTACTTC.

The chain links TRBV27 to TRBJ2-3, with no clear D. V lost 3 bases and J 6 bases, leaving 19 bases between the germline ends. The CDR3 totals 16 residues. Germline V gene data show CDR1 as MNHEY and CDR2 as SMNVEV (reference sequence). CDR3 loop: CASSLERLGGTDTQYF. The CDR3 DNA reads as TGTGCCAGCAGTTTGGAAAGGCTTGGTGGAACGGATACGCAGTATTTT.

This clone was recorded at least ten times. The same CDR3 arises from other DNA sequences in this sample as well. V and J are TRBV18 and TRBJ1-2; TRBD1 is a possible D gene (5 bases). The CDR3 consists of 13 residues. Trimming cost V 6 bases and J 2 bases, with 10 bases left between them. The germline V gene has CDR1 KGHSH and CDR2 LQKENI. This CDR3 reads CASSPDRNYGYTF. The CDR3 bases are TGTGCCAGCTCCCCCGACAGAAACTATGGCTACACCTTC.

This clone was observed a few times. The chain links TRBV5-4 to TRBJ1-6; 8 nucleotides line up with TRBD1. V trimming: 4 bases; J trimming: 3 bases; junction bases outside the gene matches: 3. This CDR3 has 15 residues. Looked up from germline, CDR1 is SGHNT and CDR2 is YYREEE (reference sequence). CDR3 sequence (DNA): TGTGCCAGCAGCAAAGGACAGGGCTATAATTCACCCCTCCACTTT. Translated: CASSKGQGYNSPLHF.

The chain links TRBV29-1 to TRBJ2-7; 10 nucleotides match TRBD1. Trimming at V came to 7 bases and at J to 6 bases, leaving 3 bases not matched to a gene. This CDR3 has 11 amino acids. The germline V gene has CDR1 SQVTM and CDR2 ANQGSEA. The DNA for the CDR3 is TGCAGCGCGGGACAGGGGACCGAGCAGTACTTC. Protein product: CSAGQGTEQYF.

The chain joins TRBV27 to TRBJ1-6; D remains ambiguous. Trimming stripped 2 bases from V and 3 bases from J, with 8 bases between. Germline-derived CDR1 and CDR2 are MNHEY and SMNVEV (reference sequence). This CDR3 contains 15 residues. The CDR3 protein is CASSLRQVYNSPLHF. CDR3 coding DNA: TGTGCCAGCAGTTTAAGGCAGGTCTATAATTCACCCCTCCACTTT.

This chain links TRBV6-8 with TRBJ2-5; possible D gene TRBD2, 6 bases. The CDR3 consists of 13 residues. V dropped 8 bases and J dropped 4 bases, with 14 bases sitting between them. In germline, CDR1 is MNHGY, CDR2 SAAAGT. The CDR3 protein is CASRGRLRETQYF. The DNA of the CDR3 is TGTGCCAGCCGTGGGAGGCTCCGAGAGACCCAGTACTTC.

The rearrangement joins TRBV11-3 to TRBJ2-2; D remains unclear. The CDR3 spans 14 residues. V was shortened by 5 bases and J by 4 bases, with 11 bases between the two germline ends. Per germline, CDR1 SGHNT and CDR2 YENEEA. CDR3 sequence (DNA): TGTGCCAGCAGCGAGGATTCCCCCACCGGGGAGCTGTTTTTT. Translated: CASSEDSPTGELFF.

The chain employs TRBV30 and TRBJ2-1; maybe TRBD2 (6 bases). Trimming pared 3 bases from V and 8 bases from J, leaving 14 bases between. CDR1 and CDR2 from the germline V gene are GTSNPN and SVGIG (reference sequence). The CDR3 sequence is 13 residues long. CDR3 residues: CAWRAGSFDEQFF. Here the CDR3 DNA reads TGTGCCTGGAGGGCGGGGAGCTTCGATGAGCAGTTCTTC.

The rearrangement uses TRBV2 and TRBJ2-5, with TRBD1 as a possible D gene (7 bases). V was pared by 0 bases and J by 7 bases, with 15 bases between. The CDR3 totals 15 residues. Germline V gene sequence: CDR1 SNHLY, CDR2 FYNNEI. This CDR3 reads CASSEARQGGVTQYF. The CDR3 DNA reads as TGTGCCAGCAGTGAAGCGAGACAGGGCGGGGTGACCCAGTACTTC.

The chain recombines TRBV28 with TRBJ1-2; tentative D call: TRBD1 (5 bases). Germline V gives CDR1 MDHEN, CDR2 SYDVKM. The V gene lost 3 bases and the J gene lost 1 base, with 9 bases spanning the gap. The CDR3 has 14 residues. The CDR3 loop reads CASSLDGGNYGYTF. CDR3 sequence (DNA): TGTGCCAGCAGTTTGGACGGGGGTAACTATGGCTACACCTTC.

This clone was picked up many times. The chain links TRBV7-8 to TRBJ1-2; possible D gene TRBD1, 6 bases. Germline-derived CDR1 and CDR2 are SGHVS and FQNEAQ. The CDR3 is made up of 16 amino acids. V lost 2 bases to trimming and J lost 8 bases, with 21 bases between them. The CDR3: CASSLMTQGGQEGYTF. The CDR3 coding sequence is TGTGCCAGCAGCTTAATGACACAGGGAGGTCAAGAGGGCTACACCTTC. Together with reference TRBV7-8 and TRBJ1-2, the CDR3 gives the full variable domain: GAGVSQSPRYKVAKRGQDVALRCDPISGHVSLFWYQQALGQGPEFLTYFQNEAQLDKSGLPSDRFFAERPEGSVSTLKIQRTQQEDSAVYLCASSLMTQGGQEGYTFGSGTRLTVV.

V gene TRBV6-1 combines with J gene TRBJ1-1; the match to TRBD1 covers 8 bases. CDR1 is MNHNS, CDR2 SASEGT, per germline. V lost 4 bases to trimming and J lost 10 bases; unmatched junction nucleotides: 14. CDR3 length: 15 residues. The CDR3 DNA reads as TGTGCCAGCAGTGCAACAACAGGGGGGCTCTCTGGAGCTTTCTTT. As protein: CASSATTGGLSGAFF.

The chain is built from TRBV10-3 and TRBJ1-6, with 9 bases fitting TRBD1. The CDR3 totals 15 residues. V gave up 2 bases and J gave up 9 bases; unmatched junction bases: 5. Per the germline V gene, CDR1 is ENHRY and CDR2 is SYGVKD. The CDR3 coding sequence is TGTGCCATCAGTGAGGGACAGGGGAAGGGTTCACCCCTCCACTTT. As protein: CAISEGQGKGSPLHF.

The V gene is TRBV29-1, the J gene TRBJ2-3, with TRBD1 identical over 7 bases. V was pared by 6 bases and J by 2 bases, with 17 bases of the junction left unmatched. The CDR3 runs 17 residues. Germline CDR1 reads SQVTM; CDR2 reads ANQGSEA. CDR3 in DNA: TGCAGCGTGGCCGGGACAGCTCTACAAGGCCCCACAGATACGCAGTATTTT. Translated, it gives CSVAGTALQGPTDTQYF.